Below are 7 T cell receptor beta chains sequenced from a single sample in a study of tumor and adjacent non-tumor tissue in lung cancer. The template was RNA from unsorted bulk tissue. TCRbeta libraries were built with three rounds of nested PCR, modified from ARM-PCR. TCRdb analysed the multiplex PCR reads with MiXCR anew, one entry per CDR3 protein. This sample carries 200,000 or so distinct CDR3 sequences, 71% of them seen once, and the ten largest clones take approximately 25%. Sequencing used lung tumor tissue. Source of these receptors: a man in his 60s with non-small cell lung cancer.

In regard to this clonotype: A read error may produce the germline difference seen at one junction end. V and J are TRBV29-1 and TRBJ2-5; 9 bases map to TRBD1. The CDR3 consists of 15 residues. Germline V gene data show CDR1 as SQVTM and CDR2 as ANQGSEA. This CDR3 is CSVEIGTGYQETQYF. The DNA of the CDR3 is TGTAGCGTTGAAATAGGGACAGGGTATCAAGAGACCCAGTACTTC. Full variable domain (rest looked up from reference TRBV29-1 and TRBJ2-5): SAVISQKPSRDICQRGTSLTIQCQVDSQVTMMFWYRQQPGQSLTLIATANQGSEATYESGFVIDKFPISRPNLTFSTLTVSNMSPEDSSIYLCSVEIGTGYQETQYFGPGTRLLVL.

This clonotype occurred many times. The V call is TRBV20-1, the J call TRBJ1-6, with 8 bases matching TRBD1. Germline values: CDR1 DFQATT, CDR2 SNEGSKA (reference sequence). J was trimmed by 6 bases and V by 5 bases; bases with no gene match: 12. The CDR3 length is 16 residues. This CDR3 is CSAERLGDRGNSPLHF. The CDR3 nucleotides are TGCAGTGCTGAGCGCCTCGGAGACAGGGGTAATTCACCCCTCCACTTT.

About this clonotype itself: A read error is possible here, since a much larger clone lies one base away. J is TRBJ2-3 and V is TRBV20-1; D is perhaps TRBD2 (5 bases). Trimming left V 3 bases short and J 1 base short, with 11 bases between. The CDR3 is 14 residues long. The germline V gene encodes CDR1 DFQATT and CDR2 SNEGSKA (reference sequence). CDR3 residues: CSARWTEGTDTQYF. As DNA, the CDR3 is TGCAGTGCTAGGTGGACGGAGGGCACAGATACGCAGTATTTT.

As concerns this clonotype: Germline and junction disagree at one end, which may indicate a read error. The genes are TRBV11-2 and TRBJ2-6, with 7 positions matching TRBD2. This CDR3 spans 14 amino acids. Germline CDR1 SGHAT, CDR2 FQNNGV. The CDR3 DNA reads as TGTGCCAGCAGTCCTATATCTGGGACTAACGTCCTGTCTTTC. It specifies CASSPISGTNVLSF.

To note about this clonotype: The junction departs from germline at one end; a sequencing error may be responsible. The chain uses TRBV7-2 and TRBJ2-7, with 8 bases matching TRBD1. The CDR3 is 14 residues long. Germline values: CDR1 SGHTA, CDR2 FQGNSA. Here the CDR3 DNA reads TGTGCCAGTAGCAGGGACAGGAGCTCCTACGAGCAGAACTTC. It is translated as CASSRDRSSYEQNF.

This clonotype came up a few times. Its ends do not fully match the called genes, so a read error is possible. V usage is TRBV11-2 and J usage is TRBJ2-5; no definite D call. Germline CDR1 is SGHAT and CDR2 is FQNNGV. This CDR3 is built from 14 residues. CDR3 sequence: CASSSRQVLETQYF. In nucleotides, the CDR3 is TGTGCCAGTAGCTCCCGCCAGGTTCTGGAGACCCAGTACTTC.

Regarding this clonotype: At one boundary the junction diverges from the germline segment, which might be a read error. This rearrangement joins TRBV7-9 to TRBJ1-3, with D possibly being TRBD1 (5 bases). Germline CDR1 is SEHNR and CDR2 is FQNEAQ (reference sequence). The CDR3 covers 15 residues. The CDR3 loop reads CASSSNGGAGSTIYF. CDR3 sequence (DNA): TGTGCCAGCAGCTCCAATGGGGGAGCTGGAAGCACCATATATTTT.